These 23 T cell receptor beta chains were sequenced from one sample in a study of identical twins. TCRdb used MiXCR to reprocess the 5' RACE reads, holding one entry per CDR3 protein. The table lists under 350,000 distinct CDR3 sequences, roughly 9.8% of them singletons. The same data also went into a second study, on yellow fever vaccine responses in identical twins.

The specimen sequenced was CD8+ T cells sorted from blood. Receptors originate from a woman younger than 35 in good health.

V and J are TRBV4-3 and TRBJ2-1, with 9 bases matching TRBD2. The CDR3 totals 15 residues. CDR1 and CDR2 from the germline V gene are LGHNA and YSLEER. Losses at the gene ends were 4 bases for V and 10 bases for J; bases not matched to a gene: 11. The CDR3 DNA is TGCGCCAGCAGCCTGGGGGGGTTAGCGGGAGACGAGCAGTTCTTC. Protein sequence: CASSLGGLAGDEQFF.

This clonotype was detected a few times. CDR3 sequence (DNA): TGTGCCAGCAGCTTAGCGCAGGAAGATCGGGTACCCCAAGAGACCCAGTACTTC. This sequence encodes CASSLAQEDRVPQETQYF. The chain links TRBV7-8 to TRBJ2-5; D ambiguous. The V gene's germline CDR1 is SGHVS and CDR2 FQNEAQ. Trimming removed 0 bases at V and 1 base at J, with 18 bases between. The CDR3 spans 18 residues.

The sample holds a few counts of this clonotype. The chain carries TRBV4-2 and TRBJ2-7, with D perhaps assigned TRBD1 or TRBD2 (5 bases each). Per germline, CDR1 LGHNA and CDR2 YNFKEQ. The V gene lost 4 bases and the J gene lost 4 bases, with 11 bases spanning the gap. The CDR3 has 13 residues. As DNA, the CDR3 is TGTGCCAGCAGCCGTCGAGGGGATTACGAGCAGTACTTC. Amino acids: CASSRRGDYEQYF.

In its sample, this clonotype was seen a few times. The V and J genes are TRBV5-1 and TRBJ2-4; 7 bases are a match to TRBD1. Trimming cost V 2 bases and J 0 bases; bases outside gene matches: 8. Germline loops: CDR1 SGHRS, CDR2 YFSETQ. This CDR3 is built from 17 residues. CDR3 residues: CASSLDRDRLAKNIQYF. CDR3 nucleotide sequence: TGCGCCAGCAGCTTAGACCGGGACAGACTAGCCAAAAACATTCAGTACTTC. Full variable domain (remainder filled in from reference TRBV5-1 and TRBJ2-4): KAGVTQTPRYLIKTRGQQVTLSCSPISGHRSVSWYQQTPGQGLQFLFEYFSETQRNKGNFPGRFSGRQFSNSRSEMNVSTLELGDSALYLCASSLDRDRLAKNIQYFGAGTRLSVL.

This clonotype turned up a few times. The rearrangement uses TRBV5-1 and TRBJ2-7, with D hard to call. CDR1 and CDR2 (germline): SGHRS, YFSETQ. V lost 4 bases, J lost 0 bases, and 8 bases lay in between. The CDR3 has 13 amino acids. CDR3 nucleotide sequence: TGCGCCAGCAGCGCGGACGGCTCCTACGAGCAGTACTTC. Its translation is CASSADGSYEQYF.

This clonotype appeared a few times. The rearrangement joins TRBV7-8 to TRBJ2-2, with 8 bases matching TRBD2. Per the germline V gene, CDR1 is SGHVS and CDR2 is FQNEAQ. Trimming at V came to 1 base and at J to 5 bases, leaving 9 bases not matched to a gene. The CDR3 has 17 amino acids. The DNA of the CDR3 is TGTGCCAGCAGCTTAGGAGCGGGGGCCCTGACGACCGGGGAGCTGTTTTTT. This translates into CASSLGAGALTTGELFF.

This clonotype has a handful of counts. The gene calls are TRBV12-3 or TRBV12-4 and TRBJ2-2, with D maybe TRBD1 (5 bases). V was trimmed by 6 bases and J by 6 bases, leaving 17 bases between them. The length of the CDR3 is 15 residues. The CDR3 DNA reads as TGTGCCAGCAGCCAGTCAGCAGTGGGGCCCGGGGAGCTGTTTTTT. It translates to CASSQSAVGPGELFF.

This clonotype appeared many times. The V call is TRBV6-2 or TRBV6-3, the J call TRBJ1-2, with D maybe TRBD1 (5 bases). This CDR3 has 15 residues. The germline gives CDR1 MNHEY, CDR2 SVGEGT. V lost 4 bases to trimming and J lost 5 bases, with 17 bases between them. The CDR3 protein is CASSSIPSTAYGYTF. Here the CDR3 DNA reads TGTGCCAGCAGTTCGATTCCATCGACAGCGTATGGCTACACCTTC.

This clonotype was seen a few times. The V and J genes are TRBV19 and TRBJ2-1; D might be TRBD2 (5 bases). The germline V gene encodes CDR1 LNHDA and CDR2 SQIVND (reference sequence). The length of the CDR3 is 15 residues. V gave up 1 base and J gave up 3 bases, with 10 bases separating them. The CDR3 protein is CASSIATAGYNEQFF. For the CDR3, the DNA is TGTGCCAGTAGTATAGCGACGGCGGGCTACAATGAGCAGTTCTTC.

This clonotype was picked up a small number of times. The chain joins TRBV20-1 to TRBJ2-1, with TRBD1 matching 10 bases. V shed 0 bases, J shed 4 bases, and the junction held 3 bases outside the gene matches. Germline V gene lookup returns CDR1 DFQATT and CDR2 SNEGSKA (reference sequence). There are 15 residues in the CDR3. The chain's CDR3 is CSAREGTGAYNEQFF. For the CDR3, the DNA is TGCAGTGCTAGAGAAGGGACAGGGGCTTACAATGAGCAGTTCTTC.

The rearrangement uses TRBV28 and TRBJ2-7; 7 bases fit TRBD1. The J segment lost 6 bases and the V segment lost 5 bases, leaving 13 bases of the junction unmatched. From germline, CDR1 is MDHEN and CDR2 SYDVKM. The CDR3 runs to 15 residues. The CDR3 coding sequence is TGTGCCAGCAGTACTAAGGACAGGTGGATGGTCGAGCAGTACTTC. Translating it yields CASSTKDRWMVEQYF.

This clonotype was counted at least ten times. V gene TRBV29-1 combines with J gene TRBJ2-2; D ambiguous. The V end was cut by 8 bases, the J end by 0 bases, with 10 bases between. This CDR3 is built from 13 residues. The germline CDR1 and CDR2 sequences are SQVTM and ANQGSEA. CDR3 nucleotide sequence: TGCAGCCTCCGTCACGCGAACACCGGGGAGCTGTTTTTT. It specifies CSLRHANTGELFF.

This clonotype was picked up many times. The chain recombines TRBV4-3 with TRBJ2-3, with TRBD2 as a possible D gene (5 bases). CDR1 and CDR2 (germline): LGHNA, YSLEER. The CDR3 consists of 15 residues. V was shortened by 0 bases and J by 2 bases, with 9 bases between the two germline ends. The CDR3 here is CASSQDKRITDTQYF. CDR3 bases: TGCGCCAGCAGCCAAGATAAGCGGATCACAGATACGCAGTATTTT.

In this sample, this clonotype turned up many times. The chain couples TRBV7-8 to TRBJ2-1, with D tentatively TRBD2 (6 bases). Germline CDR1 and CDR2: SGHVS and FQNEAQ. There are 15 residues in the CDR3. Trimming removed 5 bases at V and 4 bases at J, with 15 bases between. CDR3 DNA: TGTGCCAGCAGCCCTCTAACTAGCAGTTACAATGAGCAGTTCTTC. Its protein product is CASSPLTSSYNEQFF.

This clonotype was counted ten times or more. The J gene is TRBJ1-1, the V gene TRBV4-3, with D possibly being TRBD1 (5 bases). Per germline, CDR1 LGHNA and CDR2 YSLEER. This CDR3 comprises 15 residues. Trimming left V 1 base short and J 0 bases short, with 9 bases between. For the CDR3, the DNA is TGCGCCAGCAGCCAAGCGACAGCAATGAACACTGAAGCTTTCTTT. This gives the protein CASSQATAMNTEAFF.

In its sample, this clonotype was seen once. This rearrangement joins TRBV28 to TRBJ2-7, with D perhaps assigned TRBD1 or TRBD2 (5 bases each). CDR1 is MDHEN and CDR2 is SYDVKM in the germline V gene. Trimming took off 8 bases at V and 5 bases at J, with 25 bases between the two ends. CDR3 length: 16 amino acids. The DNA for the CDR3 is TGTGCCAGCGGCTCCGGGACCTGGGGAAGTGGGAACGAGCAGTACTTC. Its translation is CASGSGTWGSGNEQYF.

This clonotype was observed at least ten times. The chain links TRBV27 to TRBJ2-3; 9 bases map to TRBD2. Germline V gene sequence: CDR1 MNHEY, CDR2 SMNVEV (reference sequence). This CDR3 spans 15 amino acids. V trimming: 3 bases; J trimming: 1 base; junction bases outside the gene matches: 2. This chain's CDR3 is CASSFRLAGTDTQYF. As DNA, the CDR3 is TGTGCCAGCAGTTTCAGACTAGCGGGCACAGATACGCAGTATTTT.

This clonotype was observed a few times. For the CDR3, the DNA is TGCAGCGTTGGGGTCGGGGCCGGGGAGCTGTTTTTT. Its translation: CSVGVGAGELFF. The chain joins TRBV29-1 to TRBJ2-2; maybe TRBD2 (5 bases). Trimming took 4 bases from V and 6 from J, leaving 9 bases between them. The CDR3 runs to 12 residues. In germline, CDR1 is SQVTM, CDR2 ANQGSEA.

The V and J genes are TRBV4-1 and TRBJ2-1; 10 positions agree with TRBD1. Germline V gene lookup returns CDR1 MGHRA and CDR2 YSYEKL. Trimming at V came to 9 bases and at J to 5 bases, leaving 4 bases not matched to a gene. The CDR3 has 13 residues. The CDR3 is CASAGTGDNEQFF. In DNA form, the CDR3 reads TGCGCCAGTGCCGGGACAGGGGACAATGAGCAGTTCTTC.

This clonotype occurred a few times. As DNA, the CDR3 is TGTGCCAGCAGCCATGCCCTCCGCCGACTAGCGGGAGTAAATGAGCAGTTCTTC. It yields the protein CASSHALRRLAGVNEQFF. The genes are TRBV14 and TRBJ2-1, with 12 nucleotides matching TRBD2. Germline trimming cut 3 bases from V and 7 bases from J; bases unmatched to any gene: 13. The CDR3 has 18 amino acids. Germline V gene data show CDR1 as SGHDN and CDR2 as FVKESK.

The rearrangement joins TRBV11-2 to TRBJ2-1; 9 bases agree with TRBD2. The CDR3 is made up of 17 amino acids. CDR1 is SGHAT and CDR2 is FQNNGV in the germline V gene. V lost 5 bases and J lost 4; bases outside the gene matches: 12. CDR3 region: CASSPTRWTSDYNEQFF. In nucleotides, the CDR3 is TGTGCCAGCAGCCCAACCCGTTGGACTAGCGATTACAATGAGCAGTTCTTC.

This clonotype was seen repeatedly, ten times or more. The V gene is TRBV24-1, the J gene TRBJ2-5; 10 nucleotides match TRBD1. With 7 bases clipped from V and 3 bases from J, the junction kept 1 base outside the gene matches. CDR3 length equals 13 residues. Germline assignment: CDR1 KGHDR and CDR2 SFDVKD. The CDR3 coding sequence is TGTGCCACCAGAGGGACAGGGGAAGAGACCCAGTACTTC. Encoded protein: CATRGTGEETQYF.

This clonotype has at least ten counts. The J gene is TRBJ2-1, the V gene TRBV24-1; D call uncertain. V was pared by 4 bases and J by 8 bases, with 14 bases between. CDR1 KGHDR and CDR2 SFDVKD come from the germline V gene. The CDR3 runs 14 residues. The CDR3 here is CATSDRTAYYEQFF. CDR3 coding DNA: TGTGCCACCAGTGACCGGACCGCATACTATGAGCAGTTCTTC.